This T cell receptor (beta chain) was recovered during a study of T cells in Graves' hyperthyroidism and ophthalmopathy. TCR beta CDR3 sequences were amplified from RNA transcripts. HTBI primers were the set used in a first-round RT-PCR of the TCR CDR3. TCRdb independently ran MiXCR on the multiplex PCR reads; one entry per CDR3 protein. The sample has fewer than 850,000 distinct CDR3 sequences; roughly 17% are singletons. The CDR3 spans 16 residues. Per the germline V gene, CDR1 is SGHDT and CDR2 is YYEEEE. V trimming: 0 bases; J trimming: 4 bases; junction bases outside the gene matches: 9. This clonotype was counted many times.

Sequenced: blood. The receptor's source is a middle-aged man with Graves' hyperthyroidism. V is TRBV5-6 and J is TRBJ1-1; TRBD1 matches 7 bases. The CDR3 DNA follows: TGTGCCAGCAGCTTGGTCGCAGGGGGGAGAGGCACTGAAGCTTTCTTT. The encoded protein is CASSLVAGGRGTEAFF.